The rows below give T cell receptor beta chains drawn from one sample of a study of tumor-infiltrating lymphocytes in localized non-small cell lung cancer. Only in-frame clones appear in the TCRdb table, and some are missing; sequencing was by immunoSEQ multiplex PCR. The top ten hold around 24% of the sample, which has about 4,300 clones, approximately 70% seen once. Sequencing was carried out using uninvolved lung tissue not adjacent to the tumor. The receptors derive from a human donor with non-small cell lung cancer. The CDR3 runs from the conserved cysteine through the conserved F or W. Each record gives: clone size, V gene, D gene, J gene, CDR3 protein, CDR3 DNA. D genes are given only for firm matches. Size tells how often a clone was seen (once, few, many) or the class of an expanded clone, and some rows leave it out.

>NA|TRBV15|TRBD1|TRBJ2-5
CATSSYTGGVYQETQYF
TGTGCCACCAGCAGTTATACAGGGGGCGTCTACCAAGAGACCCAGTACTTC
>large|TRBV19|NA|TRBJ1-1
CASRPGGTEAFF
TGTGCCAGTAGGCCCGGAGGGACTGAAGCTTTCTTT
>NA|TRBV5-1|NA|TRBJ2-7
CASSLGPGQSYEQYF
TGCGCCAGCAGCTTGGGCCCGGGACAATCCTACGAGCAGTACTTC
>few|TRBV13|NA|TRBJ1-1
CASSFPGQGSTEAFF
TGTGCCAGCAGCTTCCCGGGTCAGGGGTCCACTGAAGCTTTCTTT
>NA|TRBV30|TRBD1|TRBJ1-5
CAWRGQGDQPQHF
TGTGCCTGGAGGGGACAGGGGGATCAGCCCCAGCATTTT
>NA|TRBV5-5|TRBD1|TRBJ2-6
CASSLIQGSGANVLTF
TGTGCCAGCAGCCTGATACAGGGGTCTGGGGCCAACGTCCTGACTTTC
>NA|TRBV7-6|TRBD2|TRBJ2-2
CASSDQAPGLAVSGELFF
TGTGCCAGCAGCGATCAAGCCCCGGGACTAGCGGTTTCCGGGGAGCTGTTTTTT
>NA|TRBV7-9|NA|TRBJ1-3
CASSLSHGASGNTIYF
TGTGCCAGCAGCTTAAGTCATGGGGCATCTGGAAACACCATATATTTT
>NA|TRBV6-5|NA|TRBJ2-7
CASSLRDSYEQYF
TGTGCCAGCAGTCTCAGAGACAGCTACGAGCAGTACTTC
>NA|TRBV5-6|TRBD1|TRBJ2-2
CASSLPNRGPSFAGELFF
TGTGCCAGCAGCTTGCCAAACAGGGGGCCGAGTTTCGCCGGGGAGCTGTTTTTT
>NA|TRBV6-5|NA|TRBJ1-5
CASSPNHNQPQHF
TGTGCCAGCAGCCCTAATCATAATCAGCCCCAGCATTTT
>NA|TRBV6-6|NA|TRBJ2-7
CASSYARDGDYEQYF
TGTGCCAGCAGTTACGCCCGGGACGGGGACTACGAGCAGTACTTC
>NA|TRBV19|TRBD1|TRBJ2-5
CASSRIGTGGQTQYF
TGTGCCAGTAGTAGAATCGGGACAGGGGGCCAGACCCAGTACTTC
>NA|TRBV5-6|NA|TRBJ1-3
CASSLPQGNTIYF
TGTGCCAGCAGCTTACCTCAAGGAAACACCATATATTTT
>NA|TRBV30|NA|TRBJ1-5
CAWSRSDRDNQPQHF
TGTGCCTGGAGTAGGTCGGACAGAGATAATCAGCCCCAGCATTTT